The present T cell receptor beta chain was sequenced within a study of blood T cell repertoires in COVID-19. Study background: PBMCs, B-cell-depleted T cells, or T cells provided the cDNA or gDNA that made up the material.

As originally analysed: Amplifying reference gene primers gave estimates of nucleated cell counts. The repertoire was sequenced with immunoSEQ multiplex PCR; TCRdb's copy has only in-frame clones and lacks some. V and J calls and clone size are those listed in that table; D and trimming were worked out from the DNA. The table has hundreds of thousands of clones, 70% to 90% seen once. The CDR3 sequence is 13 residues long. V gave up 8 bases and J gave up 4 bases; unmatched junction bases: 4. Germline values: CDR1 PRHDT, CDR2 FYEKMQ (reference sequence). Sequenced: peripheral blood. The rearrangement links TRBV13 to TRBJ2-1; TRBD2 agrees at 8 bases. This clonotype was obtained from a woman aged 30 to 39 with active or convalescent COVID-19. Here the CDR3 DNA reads TGTGCCAGCGCCGGCGGGGGGTACAATGAGCAGTTCTTC. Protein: CASAGGGYNEQFF.